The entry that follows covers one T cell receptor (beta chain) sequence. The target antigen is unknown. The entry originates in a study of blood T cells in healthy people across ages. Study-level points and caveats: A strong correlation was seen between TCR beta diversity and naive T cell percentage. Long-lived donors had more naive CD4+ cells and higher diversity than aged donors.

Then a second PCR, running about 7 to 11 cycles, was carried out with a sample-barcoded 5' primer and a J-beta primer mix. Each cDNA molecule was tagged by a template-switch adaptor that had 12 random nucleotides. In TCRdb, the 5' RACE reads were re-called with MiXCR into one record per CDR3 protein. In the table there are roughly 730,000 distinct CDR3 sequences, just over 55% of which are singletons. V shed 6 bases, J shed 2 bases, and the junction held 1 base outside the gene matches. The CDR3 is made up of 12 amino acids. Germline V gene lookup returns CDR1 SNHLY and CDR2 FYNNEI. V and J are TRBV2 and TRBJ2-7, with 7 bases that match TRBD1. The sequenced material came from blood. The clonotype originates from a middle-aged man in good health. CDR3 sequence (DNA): TGTGCCAGCAGGGGGACAGCCTACGAGCAGTACTTC. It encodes CASRGTAYEQYF.